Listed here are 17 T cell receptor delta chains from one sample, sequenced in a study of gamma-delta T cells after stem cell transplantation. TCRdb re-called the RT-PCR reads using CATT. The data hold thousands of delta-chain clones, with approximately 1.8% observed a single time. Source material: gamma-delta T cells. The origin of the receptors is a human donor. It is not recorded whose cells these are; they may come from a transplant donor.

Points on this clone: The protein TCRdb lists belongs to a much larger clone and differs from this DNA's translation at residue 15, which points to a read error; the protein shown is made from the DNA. CDR3 in amino acids: CACDTVGILPNTDKPIF. Here the CDR3 DNA reads TGTGCCTGTGACACCGTGGGGATCCTACCTAACACCGATAAACCCATCTTT. The rearrangement links TRDV2 to TRDJ1; D possibly matches TRDD2 or TRDD3 (6 bases each). Germline CDR1 is GEAIGNYY and CDR2 is EKD. The CDR3 spans 17 residues.

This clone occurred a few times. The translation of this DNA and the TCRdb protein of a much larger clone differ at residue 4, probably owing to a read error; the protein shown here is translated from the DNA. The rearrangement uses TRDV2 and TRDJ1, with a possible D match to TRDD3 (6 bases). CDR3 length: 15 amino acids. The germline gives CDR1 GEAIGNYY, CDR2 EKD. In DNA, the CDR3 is TGTGCCTGTGGCACCGTTGGGATATCGGCCGATAAACTCATCTTT. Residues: CACGTVGISADKLIF.

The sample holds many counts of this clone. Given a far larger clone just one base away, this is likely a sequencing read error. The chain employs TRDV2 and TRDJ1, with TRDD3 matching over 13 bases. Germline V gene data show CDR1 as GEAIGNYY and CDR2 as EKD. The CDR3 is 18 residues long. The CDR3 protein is CACGTVSTGGYDTDKLIF. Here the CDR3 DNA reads TGTGCCTGTGGCACCGTTTCGACTGGGGGATACGACACCGATAAACTCATCTTT.

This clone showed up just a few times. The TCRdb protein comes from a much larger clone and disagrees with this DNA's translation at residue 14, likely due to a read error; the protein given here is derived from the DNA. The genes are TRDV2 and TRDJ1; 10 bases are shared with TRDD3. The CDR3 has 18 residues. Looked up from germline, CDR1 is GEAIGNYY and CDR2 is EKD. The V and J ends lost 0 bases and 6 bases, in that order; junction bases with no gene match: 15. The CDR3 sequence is CACDTVDKTGGFTYKLIF. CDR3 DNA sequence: TGTGCCTGTGACACCGTCGACAAAACTGGGGGATTTACCTATAAACTCATCTTT.

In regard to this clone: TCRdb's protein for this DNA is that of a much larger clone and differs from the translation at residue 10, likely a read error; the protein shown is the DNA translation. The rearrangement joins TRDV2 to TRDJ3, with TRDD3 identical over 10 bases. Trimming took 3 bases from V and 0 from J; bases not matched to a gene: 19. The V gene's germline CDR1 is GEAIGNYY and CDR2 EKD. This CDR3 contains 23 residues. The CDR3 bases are TGTGCCTGTGACGCCATACTGGGGGATGCGCGGAAAAGAAGCTCCTGGGACACCCGACAGATGTTTTTC. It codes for CACDAILGDARKRSSWDTRQMFF.

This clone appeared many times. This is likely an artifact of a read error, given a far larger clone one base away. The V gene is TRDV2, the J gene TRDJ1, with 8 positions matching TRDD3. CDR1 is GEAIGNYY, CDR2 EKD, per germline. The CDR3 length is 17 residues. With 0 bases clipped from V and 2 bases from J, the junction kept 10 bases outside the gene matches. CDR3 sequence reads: CACDTPLGDTRTDKLIF. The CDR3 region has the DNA TGTGCCTGTGACACCCCACTAGGGGATACAAGGACCGATAAACTCATCTTT.

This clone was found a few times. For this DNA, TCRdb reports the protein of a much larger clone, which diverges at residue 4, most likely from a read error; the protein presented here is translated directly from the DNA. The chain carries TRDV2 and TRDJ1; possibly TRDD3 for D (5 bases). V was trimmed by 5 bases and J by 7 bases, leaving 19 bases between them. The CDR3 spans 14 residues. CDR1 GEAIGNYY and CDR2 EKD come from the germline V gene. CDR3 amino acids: CACGPLTPGVKLIF. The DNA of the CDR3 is TGTGCCTGTGGACCCTTAACTCCGGGGGTTAAACTCATCTTT.

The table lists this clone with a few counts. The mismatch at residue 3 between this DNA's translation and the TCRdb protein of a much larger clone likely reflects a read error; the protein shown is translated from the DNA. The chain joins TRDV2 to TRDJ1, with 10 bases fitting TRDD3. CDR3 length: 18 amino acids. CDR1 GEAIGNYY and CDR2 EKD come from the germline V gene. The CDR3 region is CAYDRISTGGFRTDKLIF. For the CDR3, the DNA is TGTGCCTATGACAGGATTTCAACTGGGGGATTTCGCACCGATAAACTCATCTTT.

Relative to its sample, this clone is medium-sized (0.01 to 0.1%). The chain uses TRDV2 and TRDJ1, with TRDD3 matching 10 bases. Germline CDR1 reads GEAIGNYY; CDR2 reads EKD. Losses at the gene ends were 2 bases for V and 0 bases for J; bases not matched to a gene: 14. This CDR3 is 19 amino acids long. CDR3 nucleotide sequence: TGTGCCTGTGACAACCTTTCCGTACTGGGGGATTCCAACACCGATAAACTCATCTTT. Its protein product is CACDNLSVLGDSNTDKLIF.

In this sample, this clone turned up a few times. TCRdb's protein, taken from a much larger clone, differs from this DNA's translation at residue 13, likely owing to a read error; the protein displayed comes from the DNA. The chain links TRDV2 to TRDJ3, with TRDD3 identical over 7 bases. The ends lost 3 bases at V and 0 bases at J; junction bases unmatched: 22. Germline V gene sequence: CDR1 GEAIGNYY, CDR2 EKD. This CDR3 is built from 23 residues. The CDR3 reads CACDPAVSRTGDLSSWDTRQMFF. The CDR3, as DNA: TGTGCCTGTGACCCGGCAGTTTCGCGTACTGGGGACCTAAGCTCCTGGGACACCCGACAGATGTTTTTC.

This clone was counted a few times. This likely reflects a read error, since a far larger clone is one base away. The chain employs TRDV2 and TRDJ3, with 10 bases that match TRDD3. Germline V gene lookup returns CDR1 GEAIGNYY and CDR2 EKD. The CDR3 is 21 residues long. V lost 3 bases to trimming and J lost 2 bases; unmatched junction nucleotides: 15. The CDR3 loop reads CACDSVEGDTQPTWDTRQMFF. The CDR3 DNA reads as TGTGCCTGTGACTCCGTAGAGGGGGATACGCAACCCACCTGGGACACCCGACAGATGTTTTTC.

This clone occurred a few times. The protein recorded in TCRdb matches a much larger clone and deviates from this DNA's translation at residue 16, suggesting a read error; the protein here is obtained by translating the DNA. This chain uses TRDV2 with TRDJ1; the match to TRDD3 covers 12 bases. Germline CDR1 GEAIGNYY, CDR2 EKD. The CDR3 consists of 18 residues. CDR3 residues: CACDTLNLGDTQTDKPIF. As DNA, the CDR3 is TGTGCCTGTGACACCTTAAACCTGGGGGATACGCAAACCGATAAACCCATCTTT.

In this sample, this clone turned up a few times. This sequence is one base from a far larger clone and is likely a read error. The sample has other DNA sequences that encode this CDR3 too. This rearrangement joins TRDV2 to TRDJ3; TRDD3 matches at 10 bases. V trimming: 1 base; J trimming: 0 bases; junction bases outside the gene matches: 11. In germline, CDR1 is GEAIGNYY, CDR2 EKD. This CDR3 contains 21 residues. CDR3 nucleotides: TGTGCCTGTGACACTGTGCGTACTGGGGGATCAAACTCCTGGGACACCCGACAGATGTTTTTC. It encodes CACDTVRTGGSNSWDTRQMFF.

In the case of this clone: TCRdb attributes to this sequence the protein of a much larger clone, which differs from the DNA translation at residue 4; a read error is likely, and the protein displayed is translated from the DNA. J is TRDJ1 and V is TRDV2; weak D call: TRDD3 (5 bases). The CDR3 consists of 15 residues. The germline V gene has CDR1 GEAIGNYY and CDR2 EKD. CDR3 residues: CACNTVGTYTDKLIF. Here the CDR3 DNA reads TGTGCCTGTAACACAGTGGGGACGTACACCGATAAACTCATCTTT.

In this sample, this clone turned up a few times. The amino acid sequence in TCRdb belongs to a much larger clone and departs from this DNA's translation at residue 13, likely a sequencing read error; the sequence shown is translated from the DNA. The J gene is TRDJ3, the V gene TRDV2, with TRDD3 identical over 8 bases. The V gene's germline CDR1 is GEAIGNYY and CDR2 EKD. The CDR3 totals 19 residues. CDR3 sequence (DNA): TGTGCCTGTGACCTTACTGGGGGTCAAAGCTCCTGGGGCACCCGACAGATGTTTTTC. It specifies CACDLTGGQSSWGTRQMFF.

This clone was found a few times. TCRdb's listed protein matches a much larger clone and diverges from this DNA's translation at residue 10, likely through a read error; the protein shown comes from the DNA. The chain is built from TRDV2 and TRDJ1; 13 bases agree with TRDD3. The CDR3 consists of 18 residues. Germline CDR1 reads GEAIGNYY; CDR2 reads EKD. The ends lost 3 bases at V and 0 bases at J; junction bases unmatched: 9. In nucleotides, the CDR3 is TGTGCCTGTGACGTACTGGGGGATACGGGGGGGCACACCGATAAACTCATCTTT. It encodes CACDVLGDTGGHTDKLIF.

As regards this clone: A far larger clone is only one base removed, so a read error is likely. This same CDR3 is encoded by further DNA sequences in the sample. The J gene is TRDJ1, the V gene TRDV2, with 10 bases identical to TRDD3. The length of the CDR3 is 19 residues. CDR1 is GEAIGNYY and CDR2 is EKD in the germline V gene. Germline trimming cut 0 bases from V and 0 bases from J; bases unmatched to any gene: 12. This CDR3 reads CACDTVLGDPFPYTDKLIF. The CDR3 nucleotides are TGTGCCTGTGACACCGTACTGGGGGATCCGTTCCCATACACCGATAAACTCATCTTT.